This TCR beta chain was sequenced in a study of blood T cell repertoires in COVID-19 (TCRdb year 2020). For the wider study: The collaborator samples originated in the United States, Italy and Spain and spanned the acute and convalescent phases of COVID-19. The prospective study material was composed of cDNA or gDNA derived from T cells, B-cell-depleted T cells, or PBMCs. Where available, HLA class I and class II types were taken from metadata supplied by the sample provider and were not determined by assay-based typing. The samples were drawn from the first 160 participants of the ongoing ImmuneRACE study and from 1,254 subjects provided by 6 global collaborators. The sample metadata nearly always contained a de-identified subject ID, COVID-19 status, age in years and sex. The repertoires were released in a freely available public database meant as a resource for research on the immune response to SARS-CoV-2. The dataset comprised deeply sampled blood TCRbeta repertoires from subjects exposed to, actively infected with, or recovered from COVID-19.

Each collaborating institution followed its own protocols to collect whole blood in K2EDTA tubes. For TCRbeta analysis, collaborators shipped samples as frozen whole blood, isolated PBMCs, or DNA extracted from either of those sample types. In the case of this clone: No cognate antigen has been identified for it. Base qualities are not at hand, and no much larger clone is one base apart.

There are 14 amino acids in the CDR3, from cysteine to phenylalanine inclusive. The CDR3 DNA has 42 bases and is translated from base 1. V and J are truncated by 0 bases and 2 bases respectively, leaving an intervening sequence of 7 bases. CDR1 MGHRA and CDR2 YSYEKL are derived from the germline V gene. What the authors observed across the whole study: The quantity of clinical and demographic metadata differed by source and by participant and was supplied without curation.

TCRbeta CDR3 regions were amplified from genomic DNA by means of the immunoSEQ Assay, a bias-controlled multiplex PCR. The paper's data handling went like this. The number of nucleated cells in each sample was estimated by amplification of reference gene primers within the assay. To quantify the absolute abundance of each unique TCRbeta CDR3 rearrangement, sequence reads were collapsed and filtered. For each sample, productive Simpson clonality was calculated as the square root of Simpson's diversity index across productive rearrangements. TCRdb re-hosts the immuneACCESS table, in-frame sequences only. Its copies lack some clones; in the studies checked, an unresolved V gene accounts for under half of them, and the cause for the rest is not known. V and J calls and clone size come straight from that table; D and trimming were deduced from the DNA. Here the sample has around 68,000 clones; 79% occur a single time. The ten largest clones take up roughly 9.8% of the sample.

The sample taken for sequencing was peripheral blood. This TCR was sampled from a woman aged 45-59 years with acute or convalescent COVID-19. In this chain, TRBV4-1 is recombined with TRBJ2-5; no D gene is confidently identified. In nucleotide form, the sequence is TGCGCCAGCAGCCAAGATCCCAGGCAAGAGACCCAGTACTTC. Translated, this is CASSQDPRQETQYF.